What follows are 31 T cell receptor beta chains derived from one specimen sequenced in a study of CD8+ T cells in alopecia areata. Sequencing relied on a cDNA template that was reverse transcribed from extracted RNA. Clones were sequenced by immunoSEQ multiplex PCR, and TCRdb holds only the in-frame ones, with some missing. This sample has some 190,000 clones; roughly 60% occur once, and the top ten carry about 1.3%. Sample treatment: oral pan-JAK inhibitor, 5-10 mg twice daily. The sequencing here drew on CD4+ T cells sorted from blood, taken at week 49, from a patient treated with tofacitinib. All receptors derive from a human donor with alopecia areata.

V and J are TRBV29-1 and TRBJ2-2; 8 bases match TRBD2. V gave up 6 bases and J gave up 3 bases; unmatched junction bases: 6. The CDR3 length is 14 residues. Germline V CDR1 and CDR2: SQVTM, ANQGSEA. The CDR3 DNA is TGCAGCGTCGAGCGGGGGATTTACACCGGGGAGCTGTTTTTT. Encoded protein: CSVERGIYTGELFF.

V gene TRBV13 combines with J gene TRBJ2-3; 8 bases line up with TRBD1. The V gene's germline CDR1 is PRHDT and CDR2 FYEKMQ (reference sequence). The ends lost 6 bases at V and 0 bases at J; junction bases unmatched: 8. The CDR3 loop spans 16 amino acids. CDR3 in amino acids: CASRSTGTGSTDTQYF. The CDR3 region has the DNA TGTGCCAGCAGATCTACCGGGACAGGTAGCACAGATACGCAGTATTTT.

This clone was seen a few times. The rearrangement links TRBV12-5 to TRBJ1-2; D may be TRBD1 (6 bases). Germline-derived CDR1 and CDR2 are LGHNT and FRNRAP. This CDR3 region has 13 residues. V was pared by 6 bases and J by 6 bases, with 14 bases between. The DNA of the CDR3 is TGTGCTAGTGGCCAAGGACAGCCTGATGGCTACACCTTC. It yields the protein CASGQGQPDGYTF.

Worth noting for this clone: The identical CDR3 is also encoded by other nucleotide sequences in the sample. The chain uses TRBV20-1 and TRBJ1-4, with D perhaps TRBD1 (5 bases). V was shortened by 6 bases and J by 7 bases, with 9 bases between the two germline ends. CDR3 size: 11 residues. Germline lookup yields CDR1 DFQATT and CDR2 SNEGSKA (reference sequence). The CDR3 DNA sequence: TGCAGTGCCCGTCAGGGTGAAAAACTGTTTTTT. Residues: CSARQGEKLFF.

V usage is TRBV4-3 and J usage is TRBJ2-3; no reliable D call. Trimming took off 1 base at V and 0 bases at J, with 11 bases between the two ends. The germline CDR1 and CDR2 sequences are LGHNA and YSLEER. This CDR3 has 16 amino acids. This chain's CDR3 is CASSQGNRWSTDTQYF. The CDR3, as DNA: TGCGCCAGCAGCCAAGGTAATAGGTGGAGCACAGATACGCAGTATTTT.

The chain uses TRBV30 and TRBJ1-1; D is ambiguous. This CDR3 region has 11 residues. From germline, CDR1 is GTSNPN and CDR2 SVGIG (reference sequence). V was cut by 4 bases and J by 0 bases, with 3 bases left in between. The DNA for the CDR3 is TGTGCCTGGATGTTGAACACTGAAGCTTTCTTT. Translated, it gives CAWMLNTEAFF.

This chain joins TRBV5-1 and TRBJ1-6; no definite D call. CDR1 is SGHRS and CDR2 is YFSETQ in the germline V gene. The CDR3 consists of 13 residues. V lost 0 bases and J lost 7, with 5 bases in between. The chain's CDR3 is CASSLAENSPLHF. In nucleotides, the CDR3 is TGCGCCAGCAGCTTGGCCGAGAATTCACCCCTCCACTTT.

Here the CDR3 reads CAWSKQGMAGANVLTF. The DNA of the CDR3 is TGTGCCTGGAGTAAACAGGGGATGGCTGGGGCCAACGTCCTGACTTTC. V gene TRBV30 combines with J gene TRBJ2-6, with 7 positions matching TRBD1. CDR1 GTSNPN and CDR2 SVGIG come from the germline V gene (reference sequence). The V and J ends lost 2 bases and 2 bases, in that order; junction bases with no gene match: 6. The CDR3 runs to 16 residues.

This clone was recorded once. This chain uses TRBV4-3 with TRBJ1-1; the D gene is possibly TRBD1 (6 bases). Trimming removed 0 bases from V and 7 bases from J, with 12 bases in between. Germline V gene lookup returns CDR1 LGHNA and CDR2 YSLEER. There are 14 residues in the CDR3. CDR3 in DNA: TGCGCCAGCAGCCAAGAGTATTCGGGACATGAAGCTTTCTTT. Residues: CASSQEYSGHEAFF.

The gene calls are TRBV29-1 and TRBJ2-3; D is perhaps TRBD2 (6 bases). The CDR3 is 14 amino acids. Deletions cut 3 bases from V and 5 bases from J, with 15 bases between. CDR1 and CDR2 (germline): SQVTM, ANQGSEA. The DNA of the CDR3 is TGCAGCGTTGAGGGGGTAGCGGCGGGAGATACGCAGTATTTT. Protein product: CSVEGVAAGDTQYF.

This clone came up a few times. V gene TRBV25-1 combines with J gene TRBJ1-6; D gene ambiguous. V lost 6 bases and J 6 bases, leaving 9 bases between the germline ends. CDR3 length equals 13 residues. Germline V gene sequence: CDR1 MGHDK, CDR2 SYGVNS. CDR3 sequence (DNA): TGTGCCAGCAGCGGAGGGTTTAATTCACCCCTCCACTTT. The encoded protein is CASSGGFNSPLHF.

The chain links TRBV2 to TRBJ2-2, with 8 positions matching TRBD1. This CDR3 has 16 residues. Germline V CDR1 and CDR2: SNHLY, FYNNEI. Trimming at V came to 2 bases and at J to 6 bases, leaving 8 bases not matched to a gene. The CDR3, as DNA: TGTGCCAGCAGTGAAATCCTGCCAGGGGGCTCCGGGGAGCTGTTTTTT. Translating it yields CASSEILPGGSGELFF.

CDR3 sequence: CASSSGGSYEQYF. The DNA for the CDR3 is TGTGCCAGCTCTAGCGGGGGGAGCTACGAGCAGTACTTC. The chain recombines TRBV2 with TRBJ2-7, with 11 bases matching TRBD2. CDR1 is SNHLY and CDR2 is FYNNEI in the germline V gene. Trimming removed 8 bases from V and 3 bases from J; junction bases left unmatched: 3. This CDR3 region has 13 residues.

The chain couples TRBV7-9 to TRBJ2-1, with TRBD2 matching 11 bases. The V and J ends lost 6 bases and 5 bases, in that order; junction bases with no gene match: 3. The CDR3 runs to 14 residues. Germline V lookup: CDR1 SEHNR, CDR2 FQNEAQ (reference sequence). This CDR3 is CASRILAGDNEQFF. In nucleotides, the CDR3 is TGTGCCAGCAGGATACTAGCGGGGGACAATGAGCAGTTCTTC.

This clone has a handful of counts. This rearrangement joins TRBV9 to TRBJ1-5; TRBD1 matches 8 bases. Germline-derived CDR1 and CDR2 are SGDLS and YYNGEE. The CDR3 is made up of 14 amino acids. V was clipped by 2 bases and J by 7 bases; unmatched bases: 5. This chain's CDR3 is CASSVGQGTQPQHF. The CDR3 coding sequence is TGTGCCAGCAGCGTCGGACAGGGTACACAGCCCCAGCATTTT.

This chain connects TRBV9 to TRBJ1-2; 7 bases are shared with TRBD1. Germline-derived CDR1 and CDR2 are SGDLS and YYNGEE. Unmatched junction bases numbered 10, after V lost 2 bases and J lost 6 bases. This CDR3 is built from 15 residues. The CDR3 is CASSVGGTASDGYTF. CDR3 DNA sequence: TGTGCCAGCAGCGTTGGGGGGACAGCTTCCGATGGCTACACCTTC.

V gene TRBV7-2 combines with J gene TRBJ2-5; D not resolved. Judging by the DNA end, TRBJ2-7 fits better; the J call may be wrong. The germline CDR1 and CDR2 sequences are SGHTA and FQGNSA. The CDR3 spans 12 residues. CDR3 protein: CASSLDIYEQYF. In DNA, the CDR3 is TGTGCCAGCAGCTTGGATATCTACGAGCAGTACTTC.

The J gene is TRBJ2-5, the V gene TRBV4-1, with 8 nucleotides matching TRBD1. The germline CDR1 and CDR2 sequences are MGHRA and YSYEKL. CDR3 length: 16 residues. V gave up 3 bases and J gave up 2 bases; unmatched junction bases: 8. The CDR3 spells CASSQTVTGGQETQYF. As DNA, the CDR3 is TGCGCCAGCAGCCAGACGGTAACAGGGGGACAAGAGACCCAGTACTTC.

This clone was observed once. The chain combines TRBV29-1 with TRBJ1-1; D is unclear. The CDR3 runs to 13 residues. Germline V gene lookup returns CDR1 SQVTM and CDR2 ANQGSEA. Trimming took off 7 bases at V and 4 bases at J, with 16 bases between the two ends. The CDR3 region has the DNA TGCAGCGCCGGGCCCTCCTCCGGCACTGAAGCTTTCTTT. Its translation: CSAGPSSGTEAFF.

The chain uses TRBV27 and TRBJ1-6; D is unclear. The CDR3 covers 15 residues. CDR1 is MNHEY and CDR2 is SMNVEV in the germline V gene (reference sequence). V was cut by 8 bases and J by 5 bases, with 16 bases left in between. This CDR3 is CASSILRPDNSPLHF. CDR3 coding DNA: TGTGCCAGCTCCATTCTCCGGCCGGATAATTCACCCCTCCACTTT.

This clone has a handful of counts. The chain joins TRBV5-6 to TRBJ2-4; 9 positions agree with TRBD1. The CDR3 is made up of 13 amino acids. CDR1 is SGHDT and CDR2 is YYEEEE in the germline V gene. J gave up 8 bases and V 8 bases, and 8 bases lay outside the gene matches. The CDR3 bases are TGTGCCAGTCAGAGGGGACAGGGCTACATTCAGTACTTC. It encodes CASQRGQGYIQYF.

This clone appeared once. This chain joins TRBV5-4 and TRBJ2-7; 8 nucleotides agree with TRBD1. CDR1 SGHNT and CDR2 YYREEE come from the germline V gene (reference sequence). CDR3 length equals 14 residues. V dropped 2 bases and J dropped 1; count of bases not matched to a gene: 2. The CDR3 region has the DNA TGTGCCAGCAGCTTTACAGGGGGATCCTACGAGCAGTACTTC. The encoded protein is CASSFTGGSYEQYF.

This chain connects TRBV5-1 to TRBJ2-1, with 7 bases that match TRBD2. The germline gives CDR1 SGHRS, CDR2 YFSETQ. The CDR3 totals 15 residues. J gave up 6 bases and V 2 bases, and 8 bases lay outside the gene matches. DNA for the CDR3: TGCGCCAGCAGCTTTTTGGCGGGGGTCACCAATGAGCAGTTCTTC. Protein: CASSFLAGVTNEQFF.

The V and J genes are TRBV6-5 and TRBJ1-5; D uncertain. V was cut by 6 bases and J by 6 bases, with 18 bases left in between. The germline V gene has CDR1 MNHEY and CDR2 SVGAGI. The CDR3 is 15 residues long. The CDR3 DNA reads TGTGCCAGCAGCCCCCTTGGGAGAACGAGTCAGCCCCAGCATTTT. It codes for CASSPLGRTSQPQHF.

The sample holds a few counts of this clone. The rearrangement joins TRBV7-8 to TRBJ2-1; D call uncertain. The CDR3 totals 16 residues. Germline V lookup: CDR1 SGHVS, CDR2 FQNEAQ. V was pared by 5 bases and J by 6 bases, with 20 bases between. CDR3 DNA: TGTGCCAGCAGCCGGATGGCAGATTCCCCCGGCAATGAGCAGTTCTTC. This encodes CASSRMADSPGNEQFF. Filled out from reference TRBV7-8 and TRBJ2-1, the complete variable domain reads GAGVSQSPRYKVAKRGQDVALRCDPISGHVSLFWYQQALGQGPEFLTYFQNEAQLDKSGLPSDRFFAERPEGSVSTLKIQRTQQEDSAVYLCASSRMADSPGNEQFFGPGTRLTVL.

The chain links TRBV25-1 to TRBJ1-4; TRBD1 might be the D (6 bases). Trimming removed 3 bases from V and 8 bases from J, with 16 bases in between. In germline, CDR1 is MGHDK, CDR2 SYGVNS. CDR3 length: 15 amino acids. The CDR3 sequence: CASSDSAGGLEKLFF. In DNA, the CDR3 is TGTGCCAGCAGTGACTCCGCCGGGGGCCTAGAAAAACTGTTTTTT.

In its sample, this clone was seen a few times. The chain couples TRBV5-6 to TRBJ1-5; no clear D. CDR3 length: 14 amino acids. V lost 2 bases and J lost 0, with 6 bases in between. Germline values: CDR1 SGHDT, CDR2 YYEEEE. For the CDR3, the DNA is TGTGCCAGCAGCTTCTCCAGTAGCAATCAGCCCCAGCATTTT. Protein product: CASSFSSSNQPQHF.

The CDR3, as DNA: TGCAGCGTCGAACGGACAGGGGGCTTTGAAGCTTTCTTT. This translates into CSVERTGGFEAFF. The chain uses TRBV29-1 and TRBJ1-1, with 11 bases identical to TRBD1. Germline V gene lookup returns CDR1 SQVTM and CDR2 ANQGSEA. The CDR3 is made up of 13 amino acids. Trimming at V came to 6 bases and at J to 7 bases, leaving 7 bases not matched to a gene.

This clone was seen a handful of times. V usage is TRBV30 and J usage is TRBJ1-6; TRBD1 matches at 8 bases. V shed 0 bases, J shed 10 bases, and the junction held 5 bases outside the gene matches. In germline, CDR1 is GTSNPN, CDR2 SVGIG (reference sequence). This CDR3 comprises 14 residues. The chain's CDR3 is CAWSVDRVKSPLHF. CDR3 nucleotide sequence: TGTGCCTGGAGTGTGGACAGGGTGAAATCACCCCTCCACTTT.

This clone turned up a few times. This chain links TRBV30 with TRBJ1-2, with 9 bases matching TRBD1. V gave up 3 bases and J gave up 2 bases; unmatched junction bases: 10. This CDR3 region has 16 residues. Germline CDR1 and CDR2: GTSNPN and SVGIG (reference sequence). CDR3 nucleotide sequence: TGTGCCTGGAGCCAACAGGGGGCTAGGGGAAACTATGGCTACACCTTC. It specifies CAWSQQGARGNYGYTF.

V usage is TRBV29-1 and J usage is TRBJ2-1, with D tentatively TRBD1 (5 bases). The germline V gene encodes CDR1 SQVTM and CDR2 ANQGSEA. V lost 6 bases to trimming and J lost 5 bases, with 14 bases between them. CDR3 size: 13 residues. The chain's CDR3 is CSVFPGQDNEQFF. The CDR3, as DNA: TGCAGCGTCTTCCCCGGACAAGACAATGAGCAGTTCTTC.